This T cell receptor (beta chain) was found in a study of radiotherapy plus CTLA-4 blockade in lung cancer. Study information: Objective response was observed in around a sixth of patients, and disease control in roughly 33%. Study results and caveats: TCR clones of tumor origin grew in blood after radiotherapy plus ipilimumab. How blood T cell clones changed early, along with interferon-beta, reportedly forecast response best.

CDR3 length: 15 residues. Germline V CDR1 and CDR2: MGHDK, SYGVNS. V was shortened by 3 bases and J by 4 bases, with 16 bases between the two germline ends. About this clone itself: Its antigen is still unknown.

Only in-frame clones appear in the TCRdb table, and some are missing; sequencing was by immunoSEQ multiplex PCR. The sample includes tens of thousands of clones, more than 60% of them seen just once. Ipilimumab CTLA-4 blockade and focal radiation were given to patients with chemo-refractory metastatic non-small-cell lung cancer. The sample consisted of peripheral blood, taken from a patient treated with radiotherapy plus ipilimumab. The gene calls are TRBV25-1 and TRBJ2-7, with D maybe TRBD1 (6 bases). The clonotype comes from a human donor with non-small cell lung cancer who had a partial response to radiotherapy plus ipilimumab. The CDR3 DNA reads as TGTGCCAGCAGTGACGACTTGGGACACAGATACGAGCAGTACTTC. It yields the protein CASSDDLGHRYEQYF.